This T cell receptor beta chain comes out of a study of shared clonotypes between healthy human individuals. Positively selected for CCR7, the CD45RO-negative cells used as naive CD8 cells excluded terminally differentiated effector memory CD45RA+ cells. Data came from immunoSEQ multiplex PCR; TCRdb stores just in-frame clones and leaves some out. Of about 2.1 million clones listed, about 93% were seen once; the top ten hold more than 1.5%. A note on this clone: Other DNA sequences in this sample translate to the same CDR3.

Germline-derived CDR1 and CDR2 are SGHAT and FQNNGV. Unmatched junction bases numbered 4, after V lost 4 bases and J lost 3 bases. The CDR3 totals 15 residues. Source material: naive CD8+ T cells from PBMCs. V and J are TRBV11-2 and TRBJ2-1; TRBD2 matches 9 bases. This TCR was sampled from a man aged 18-30 years in good health. Some clones in this sample may be carry-over from other donors' samples. In DNA, the CDR3 is TGTGCCAGCAGCTCCGGGACTAGCAGCTACAATGAGCAGTTCTTC. It specifies CASSSGTSSYNEQFF. Based on the CDR3 plus reference TRBV11-2 and TRBJ2-1, the full variable domain is EAGVAQSPRYKIIEKRQSVAFWCNPISGHATLYWYQQILGQGPKLLIQFQNNGVVDDSQLPKDRFSAERLKGVDSTLKIQPAKLEDSAVYLCASSSGTSSYNEQFFGPGTRLTVL.